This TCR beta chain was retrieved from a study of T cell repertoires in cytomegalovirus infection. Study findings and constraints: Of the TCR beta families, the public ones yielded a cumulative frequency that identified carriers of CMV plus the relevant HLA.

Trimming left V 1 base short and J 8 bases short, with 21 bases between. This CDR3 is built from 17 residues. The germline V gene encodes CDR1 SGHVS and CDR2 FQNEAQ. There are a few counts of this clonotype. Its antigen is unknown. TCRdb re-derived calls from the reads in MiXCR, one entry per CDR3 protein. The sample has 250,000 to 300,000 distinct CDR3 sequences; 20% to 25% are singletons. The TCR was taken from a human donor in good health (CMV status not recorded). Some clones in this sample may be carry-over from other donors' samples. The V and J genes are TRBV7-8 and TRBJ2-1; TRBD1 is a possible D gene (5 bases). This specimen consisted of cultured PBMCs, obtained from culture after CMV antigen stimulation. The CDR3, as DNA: TGTGCCAGCAGCTTAGAGTCGCAGGGCAGACCCCTGCATGAGCAGTTCTTC. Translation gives CASSLESQGRPLHEQFF.